These T cell receptor beta chains were read from a single sample in a study of OX40 agonist ivuxolimab in advanced cancers. Profiled with immunoSEQ multiplex PCR; TCRdb holds only in-frame clones, not every one. This sample yields about 26,000 clones, of which just under 85% are seen a single time; around a quarter belongs to the top ten. The sequencing used CD4+ or CD8+ T cells sorted from blood, collected in a trial of the OX40 agonist ivuxolimab. The receptor source for this set is an adult with an advanced solid tumor such as melanoma, head and neck, liver or kidney cancer. The CDR3 runs from the conserved cysteine through the conserved F or W. A D gene is named only where the DNA matches it firmly. Expanded clones are given a class, and other clones once, few, many or no size at all.

TRBJ2-4,TRBV5-6,.,15,.,CASSLLRTVGNIQYF,TGTGCCAGCAGCCTTCTGAGGACGGTTGGGAACATTCAGTACTTC
TRBJ1-1,TRBV5-1,.,14,.,CASSLAGPVTEAFF,TGCGCCAGCAGCTTGGCAGGACCGGTTACTGAAGCTTTCTTT
TRBJ2-3,TRBV10-3,.,17,.,CAIRSVSDGPSTDTQYF,TGTGCCATCAGATCAGTAAGCGACGGACCTAGCACAGATACGCAGTATTTT
TRBJ2-1,TRBV4-1,.,15,.,CASSQGTSPSNEQFF,TGCGCCAGCAGCCAAGGGACTTCCCCAAGCAATGAGCAGTTCTTC
TRBJ2-1,TRBV27,.,13,once,CASSWSPENEQFF,TGTGCCAGCAGTTGGTCCCCGGAGAATGAGCAGTTCTTC
TRBJ2-1,TRBV7-2,.,13,.,CASTFFGADEQFF,TGTGCCAGCACCTTTTTTGGGGCCGATGAGCAGTTCTTC
TRBJ2-1,TRBV13,TRBD2,15,.,CASSARLAGYNEQFF,TGTGCCAGCAGCGCCAGACTAGCGGGGTACAATGAGCAGTTCTTC
TRBJ2-3,TRBV5-4,.,15,.,CASTSWGVGTDTQYF,TGTGCCAGCACTAGTTGGGGCGTAGGCACAGATACGCAGTATTTT
TRBJ2-7,TRBV5-1,TRBD2,14,.,CASSELAGGKEQYF,TGCGCCAGCAGCGAACTAGCGGGAGGAAAAGAGCAGTACTTC
TRBJ2-7,TRBV12-5,TRBD1,15,.,CASGFTGTVIYEQYF,TGTGCTAGTGGCTTTACCGGGACAGTAATCTACGAGCAGTACTTC
TRBJ2-4,TRBV11-2,TRBD1,18,.,CASSPFPDRGLAKNIQYF,TGTGCCAGCAGCCCATTTCCCGACAGGGGCCTAGCCAAAAACATTCAGTACTTC
TRBJ2-3,TRBV4-3,TRBD2,14,.,CASSQTSGTDTQYF,TGCGCCAGCAGCCAGACTAGCGGCACAGATACGCAGTATTTT
TRBJ2-1,TRBV6-5,.,16,.,CASSSWGGRVGDEQFF,TGTGCCAGCAGTTCATGGGGGGGCAGGGTCGGCGATGAGCAGTTCTTC
TRBJ2-7,TRBV4-1,.,15,.,CASSQGTQISYEQYF,TGCGCCAGCAGCCAAGGGACACAGATCTCCTACGAGCAGTACTTC
TRBJ2-7,TRBV11-3,TRBD2,17,.,CASSPVAGGTPNYEQYF,TGTGCCAGCAGCCCCGTTGCGGGGGGGACTCCGAACTACGAGCAGTACTTC
TRBJ2-2,TRBV19,.,11,.,CASSPSGELFF,TGTGCCAGTAGTCCGTCGGGGGAGCTGTTTTTT
TRBJ2-7,TRBV5-4,TRBD1,14,.,CASSLTGGSDEQYF,TGTGCCAGCAGCTTAACAGGGGGTAGCGACGAGCAGTACTTC
TRBJ1-1,TRBV5-5,.,12,.,CASSWGDTEAFF,TGTGCCAGCAGCTGGGGGGACACTGAAGCTTTCTTT
TRBJ1-1,TRBV28,.,15,.,CASSPLGEVNTEAFF,TGTGCCAGCAGTCCGTTGGGGGAGGTGAACACTGAAGCTTTCTTT
TRBJ1-1,TRBV5-1,.,14,.,CASSLAPRFTEAFF,TGCGCCAGCAGCTTGGCCCCCCGATTCACTGAAGCTTTCTTT